This TCR beta chain was sequenced for a study of identical twins. Each CDR3 protein is one row after TCRdb ran MiXCR on the 5' RACE reads. The data contain hundreds of thousands of distinct CDR3 sequences, under 10% of them singletons. This clonotype was detected a few times. All donors were healthy, and all were Caucasian. V dropped 4 bases and J dropped 5 bases, with 12 bases sitting between them. This CDR3 has 14 residues. Germline V gives CDR1 SNHLY, CDR2 FYNNEI. The data also belong to a second study, concerning yellow fever vaccine responses in identical twins.

The gene calls are TRBV2 and TRBJ1-5, with TRBD1 as a possible D gene (6 bases). The TCR sequence derives from a woman under 30 in good health. Sequences were obtained from memory (CD45RO+) T cells sorted from blood. CDR3: CASSGVGGDQPQHF. CDR3 nucleotides: TGTGCCAGCAGTGGGGTAGGGGGAGATCAGCCCCAGCATTTT. Full variable domain (rest looked up from reference TRBV2 and TRBJ1-5): EPEVTQTPSHQVTQMGQEVILRCVPISNHLYFYWYRQILGQKVEFLVSFYNNEISEKSEIFDDQFSVERPDGSNFTLKIRSTKLEDSAMYFCASSGVGGDQPQHFGDGTRLSIL.